This T cell receptor (beta chain) was identified in a study of blood T cell repertoires in COVID-19. Using immunoSEQ multiplex PCR, the repertoire was profiled, and TCRdb retains in-frame clones only, with some absent. Of a few hundred thousand clones listed, approximately 89% are singletons. Deletions cut 2 bases from V and 5 bases from J, with 12 bases between. Germline loops: CDR1 SNHLY, CDR2 FYNNEI. The CDR3 extends over 14 amino acids. This clone was detected a few times. The source of this sequence is a woman in her twenties or thirties who had recovered from COVID-19. Sample: PBMCs or T cells enriched from blood (not recorded which). The chain couples TRBV2 to TRBJ1-2; unclear D gene. The CDR3 loop is CASSENPRVYGYTF. The CDR3 DNA is TGTGCCAGCAGTGAAAATCCCCGGGTTTATGGCTACACCTTC.